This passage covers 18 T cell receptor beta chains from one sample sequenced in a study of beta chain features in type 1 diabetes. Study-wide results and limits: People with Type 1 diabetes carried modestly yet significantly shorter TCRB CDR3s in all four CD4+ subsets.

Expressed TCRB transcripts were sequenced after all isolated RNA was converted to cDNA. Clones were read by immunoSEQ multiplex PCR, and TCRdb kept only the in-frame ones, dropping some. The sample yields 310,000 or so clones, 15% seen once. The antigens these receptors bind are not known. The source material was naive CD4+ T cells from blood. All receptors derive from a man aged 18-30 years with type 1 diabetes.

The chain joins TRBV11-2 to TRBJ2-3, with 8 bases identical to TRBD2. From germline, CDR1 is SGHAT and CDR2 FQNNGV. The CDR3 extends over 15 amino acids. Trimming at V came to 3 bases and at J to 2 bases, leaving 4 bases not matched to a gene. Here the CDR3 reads CASSFSSGLTDTQYF. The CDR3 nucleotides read TGTGCCAGCAGCTTTTCTAGCGGGCTCACAGATACGCAGTATTTT.

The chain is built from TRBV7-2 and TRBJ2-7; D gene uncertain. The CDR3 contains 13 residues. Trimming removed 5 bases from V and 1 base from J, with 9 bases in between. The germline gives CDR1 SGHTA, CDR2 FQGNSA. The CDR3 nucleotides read TGTGCCAGCAGCCATGGAGTTTCCTACGAGCAGTACTTC. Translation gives CASSHGVSYEQYF.

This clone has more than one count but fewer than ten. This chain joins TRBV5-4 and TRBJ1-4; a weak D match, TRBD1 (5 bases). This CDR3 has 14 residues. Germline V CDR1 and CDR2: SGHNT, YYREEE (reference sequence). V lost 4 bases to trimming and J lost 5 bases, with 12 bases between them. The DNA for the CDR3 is TGTGCCAGCAGCCTACAGGACGGGAATGAAAAACTGTTTTTT. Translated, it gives CASSLQDGNEKLFF.

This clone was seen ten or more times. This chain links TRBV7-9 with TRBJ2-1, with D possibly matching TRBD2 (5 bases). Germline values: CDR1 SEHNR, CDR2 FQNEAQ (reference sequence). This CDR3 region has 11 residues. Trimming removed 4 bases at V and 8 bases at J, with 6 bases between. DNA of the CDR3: TGTGCCAGCAGCTGGCGGGATGAGCAGTTCTTC. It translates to CASSWRDEQFF.

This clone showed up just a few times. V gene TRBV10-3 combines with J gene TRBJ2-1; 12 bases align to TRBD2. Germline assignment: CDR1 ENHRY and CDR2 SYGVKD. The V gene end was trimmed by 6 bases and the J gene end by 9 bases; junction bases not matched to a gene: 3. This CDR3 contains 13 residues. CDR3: CAIRSTSGSEQFF. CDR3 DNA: TGTGCCATCAGATCGACTAGCGGGAGTGAGCAGTTCTTC.

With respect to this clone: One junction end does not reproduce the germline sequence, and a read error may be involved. The CDR3 bases are TGTGCCAGTAGTATAGATTCGAATCTTGGGCGCCGAACCTTT. It yields the protein CASSIDSNLGRRTF. V gene TRBV19 combines with J gene TRBJ1-1; D not certain. Germline lookup yields CDR1 LNHDA and CDR2 SQIVND (reference sequence). The CDR3 is 14 amino acids.

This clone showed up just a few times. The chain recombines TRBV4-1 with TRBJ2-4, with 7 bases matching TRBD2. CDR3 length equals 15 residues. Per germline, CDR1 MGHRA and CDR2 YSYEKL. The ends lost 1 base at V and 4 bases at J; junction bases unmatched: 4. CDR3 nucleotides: TGCGCCAGCAGCCAAGTCGGGCGGGGGAAAAACATTCAGTACTTC. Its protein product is CASSQVGRGKNIQYF.

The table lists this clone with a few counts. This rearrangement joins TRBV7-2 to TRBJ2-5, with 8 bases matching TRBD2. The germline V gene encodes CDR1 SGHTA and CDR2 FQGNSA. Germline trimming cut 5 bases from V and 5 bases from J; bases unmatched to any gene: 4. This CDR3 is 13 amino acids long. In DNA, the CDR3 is TGTGCCAGCAGCCCGACTAGCGCGGAGACCCAGTACTTC. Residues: CASSPTSAETQYF.

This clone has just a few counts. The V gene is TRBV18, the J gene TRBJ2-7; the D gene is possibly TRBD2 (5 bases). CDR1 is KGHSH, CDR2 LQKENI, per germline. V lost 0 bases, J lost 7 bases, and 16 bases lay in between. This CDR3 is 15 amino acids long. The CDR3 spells CASSPPSLRTGEQYF. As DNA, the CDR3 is TGTGCCAGCTCACCACCGTCTTTGAGGACGGGAGAGCAGTACTTC.

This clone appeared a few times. The chain's CDR3 is CAWSGPPSPQETQYF. CDR3 bases: TGTGCCTGGAGTGGGCCACCCAGTCCACAAGAGACCCAGTACTTC. The chain recombines TRBV30 with TRBJ2-5, with no clear D. Trimming pared 1 base from V and 2 bases from J, leaving 14 bases between. Germline lookup yields CDR1 GTSNPN and CDR2 SVGIG (reference sequence). This CDR3 has 15 amino acids.

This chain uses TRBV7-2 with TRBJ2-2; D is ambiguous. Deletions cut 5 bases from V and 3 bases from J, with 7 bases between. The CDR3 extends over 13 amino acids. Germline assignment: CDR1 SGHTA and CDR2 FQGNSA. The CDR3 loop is CASSVQDTGELFF. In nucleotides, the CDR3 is TGTGCCAGCAGCGTTCAGGACACCGGGGAGCTGTTTTTT.

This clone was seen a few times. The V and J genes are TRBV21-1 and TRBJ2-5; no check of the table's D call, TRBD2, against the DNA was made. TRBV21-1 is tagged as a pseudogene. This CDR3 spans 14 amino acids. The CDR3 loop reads CARASGDSKETQYF. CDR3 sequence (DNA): TGTGCCCGGGCTAGCGGGGACAGCAAAGAGACCCAGTACTTC.

CDR3 nucleotides: TGCGCCAGCAATGTCGGGGGATCCGTCCAAGAGACCCAGTACTTC. Translation: CASNVGGSVQETQYF. This chain links TRBV5-1 with TRBJ2-5, with a weak D call TRBD2 (6 bases). The CDR3 has 15 residues. CDR1 SGHRS and CDR2 YFSETQ come from the germline V gene. V dropped 6 bases and J dropped 1 base, with 16 bases sitting between them. Together with reference TRBV5-1 and TRBJ2-5, the CDR3 gives the full variable domain: KAGVTQTPRYLIKTRGQQVTLSCSPISGHRSVSWYQQTPGQGLQFLFEYFSETQRNKGNFPGRFSGRQFSNSRSEMNVSTLELGDSALYLCASNVGGSVQETQYFGPGTRLLVL.

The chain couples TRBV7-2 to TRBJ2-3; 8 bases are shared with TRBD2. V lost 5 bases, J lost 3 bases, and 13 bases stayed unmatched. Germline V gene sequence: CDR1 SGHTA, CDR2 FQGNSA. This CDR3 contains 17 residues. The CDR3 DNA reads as TGTGCCAGCAGCCTCCCGACTAGCGTCATCAGGACAGATACGCAGTATTTT. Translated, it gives CASSLPTSVIRTDTQYF.

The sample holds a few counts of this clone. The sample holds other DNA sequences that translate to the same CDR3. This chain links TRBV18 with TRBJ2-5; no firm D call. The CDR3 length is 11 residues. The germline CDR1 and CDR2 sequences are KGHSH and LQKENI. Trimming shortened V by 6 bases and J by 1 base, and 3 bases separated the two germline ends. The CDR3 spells CASSLQETQYF. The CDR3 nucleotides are TGTGCCAGCTCCCTCCAAGAGACCCAGTACTTC.

CDR3 amino acids: CASSEGGTEAFF. DNA of the CDR3: TGTGCCAGCAGCGAAGGGGGCACTGAAGCTTTCTTT. This rearrangement joins TRBV11-2 to TRBJ1-1, with a possible D match to TRBD1 (6 bases). This CDR3 is built from 12 residues. Deletions cut 5 bases from V and 4 bases from J, with 8 bases between. Germline V gene data show CDR1 as SGHAT and CDR2 as FQNNGV.

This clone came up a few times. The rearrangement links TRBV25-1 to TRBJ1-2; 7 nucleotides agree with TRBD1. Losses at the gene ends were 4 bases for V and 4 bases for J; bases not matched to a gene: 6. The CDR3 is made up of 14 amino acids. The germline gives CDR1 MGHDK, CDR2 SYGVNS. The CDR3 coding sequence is TGTGCCAGCAGTGTTACAGGGGTAGGCTATGGCTACACCTTC. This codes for CASSVTGVGYGYTF.

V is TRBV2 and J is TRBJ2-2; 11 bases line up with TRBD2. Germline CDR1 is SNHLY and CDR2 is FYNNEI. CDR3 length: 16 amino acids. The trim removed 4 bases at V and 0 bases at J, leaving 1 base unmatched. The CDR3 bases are TGTGCCAGCAGTGTTAGCGGGGGGGCGAACACCGGGGAGCTGTTTTTT. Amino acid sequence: CASSVSGGANTGELFF.